This TCR beta chain was recovered during a study of T cells in Graves' hyperthyroidism and ophthalmopathy. Study-wide findings and caveats: Within blood appeared most thyroid clonotypes that had expanded above 0.001.

The table lists this clonotype with a few counts. Its target is not known. There were TCR beta CDR3 regions amplified from RNA transcripts. Initially, a first-round RT-PCR of the TCR CDR3 employed the HTBI primer set. TCRdb re-called the multiplex PCR reads through MiXCR, storing one row per CDR3 protein. The sample lists approximately 720,000 distinct CDR3 sequences, roughly a sixth occurring once. The V segment lost 2 bases and the J segment 4 bases; nucleotides outside the gene matches: 8. Germline V lookup: CDR1 SGHVS, CDR2 FNYEAQ. CDR3 length: 17 amino acids. Patients having uncontrolled infection, another autoimmune disease, pregnancy or lactation were not included. At first hyperthyroidism diagnosis, before any ophthalmopathy symptoms, the blood sample was collected. The authors obtained PBMCs from over 7.5 ml of fresh peripheral blood.

Sequenced material: blood. This chain links TRBV7-6 with TRBJ1-2; 12 positions match TRBD1. The clonotype comes from a woman aged 45-60 years with Graves' hyperthyroidism that later progressed to Graves' ophthalmopathy. The CDR3 DNA follows: TGTGCCAGCAGCTTAACCGGGACAGGGGGCGCGGGCTATGGCTACACCTTC. Translation: CASSLTGTGGAGYGYTF.